This TCR beta chain was recovered during a study of T cells after yellow fever vaccination. To note about this clonotype: Its specificity is unknown.

The study, taken as a whole, reports: Post-booster repertoires again held most primary-vaccination clones (about 96% CD4, 88% CD8). The bulk population could contribute abundant contaminating clonotypes to FACS-sorted repertoires. Peaking on day 5 versus 15, the secondary response was faster but weaker.

5'RACE template switching generated TCR cDNA, adding a universal primer site and UMIs. Each CDR3 protein is one row after TCRdb ran MiXCR on the 5' RACE reads. The sample yields around 550,000 distinct CDR3 sequences, 15% to 20% seen once. Trimming took 5 bases from V and 5 from J; bases not matched to a gene: 5. The CDR3 is 14 residues long. The source is a young man who received the YFV17D yellow fever vaccine. Sample: PBMCs, taken 15 days after the yellow fever booster vaccination. The V and J genes are TRBV12-3 or TRBV12-4 and TRBJ2-1; 8 positions agree with TRBD2. CDR3 DNA sequence: TGTGCCAGCAGTGGTGAACTAGCGGACAATGAGCAGTTCTTC. Its protein product is CASSGELADNEQFF.